Below are 26 T cell receptor beta chains sequenced from a single sample in a study of Ad26.COV2.S vaccination and SARS-CoV-2 variants. TCRdb keeps only in-frame clones here, not all; method: immunoSEQ multiplex PCR. Among 300,000 to 450,000 clones listed, roughly 94% were seen once. The specimen comprised peripheral blood, sampled after recovery from COVID-19. The receptors were sampled from a human donor who had recovered from COVID-19.

There are a few counts of this clone. The chain has TRBV19 and TRBJ1-1; perhaps TRBD1 as D (6 bases). CDR1 LNHDA and CDR2 SQIVND come from the germline V gene (reference sequence). Trimming took off 4 bases at V and 0 bases at J, with 12 bases between the two ends. The CDR3 length is 15 residues. CDR3 sequence reads: CASSTRDNMNTEAFF. For the CDR3, the DNA is TGTGCCAGTAGTACGCGGGACAATATGAACACTGAAGCTTTCTTT.

V is TRBV7-2 and J is TRBJ1-2; 11 bases map to TRBD1. Trimming at V came to 4 bases and at J to 5 bases, leaving 3 bases not matched to a gene. Germline CDR1 is SGHTA and CDR2 is FQGNSA. The CDR3 is made up of 14 amino acids. CDR3 sequence reads: CASSSGTGGYGYTF. CDR3 DNA: TGTGCCAGCAGCTCCGGGACAGGGGGTTATGGCTACACCTTC.

The chain has TRBV6-2 or TRBV6-3 and TRBJ2-1, with D perhaps assigned TRBD1 or TRBD2 (5 bases each). The CDR3 contains 13 residues. V lost 5 bases to trimming and J lost 6 bases, with 11 bases between them. Per germline, CDR1 MNHEY and CDR2 SVGEGT. CDR3 residues: CASSRRGRNEQFF. The DNA of the CDR3 is TGTGCCAGCAGTCGTCGGGGCCGCAATGAGCAGTTCTTC.

CDR3 bases: TGTGCCAGCAGTTACGGGTCGGTCACTGAAGCTTTCTTT. Translated, it gives CASSYGSVTEAFF. The rearrangement links TRBV6-5 to TRBJ1-1; D is unclear. V lost 2 bases to trimming and J lost 4 bases, with 8 bases between them. CDR1 and CDR2 from the germline V gene are MNHEY and SVGAGI. The CDR3 is made up of 13 amino acids.

This sequence joins TRBV9 and TRBJ1-5; D not certain. V was pared by 4 bases and J by 0 bases, with 14 bases between. Germline CDR1 SGDLS, CDR2 YYNGEE. The CDR3 covers 16 residues. This CDR3 is CASSPGNSHSNQPQHF. The CDR3 nucleotides are TGTGCCAGCAGCCCTGGGAACAGCCATAGCAATCAGCCCCAGCATTTT.

V usage is TRBV10-2 and J usage is TRBJ2-4; D possibly corresponds to TRBD1 (6 bases). Trimming removed 3 bases at V and 0 bases at J, with 24 bases between. The CDR3 covers 20 residues. The V gene's germline CDR1 is WSHSY and CDR2 SAAADI. The CDR3 region is CASSERGTERVQLAKNIQYF. CDR3 coding DNA: TGCGCCAGCAGTGAAAGGGGGACCGAAAGAGTCCAACTAGCCAAAAACATTCAGTACTTC.

This rearrangement joins TRBV5-1 to TRBJ1-2; possibly TRBD1 for D (6 bases). Per the germline V gene, CDR1 is SGHRS and CDR2 is YFSETQ. The length of the CDR3 is 13 residues. V was trimmed by 5 bases and J by 3 bases, leaving 11 bases between them. The CDR3 coding sequence is TGCGCCAGCAGTCCGACAGGAGACTATGGCTACACCTTC. Translating gives CASSPTGDYGYTF.

A word on this clone: This sample includes further DNA sequences coding for the same CDR3. The rearrangement uses TRBV11-2 and TRBJ2-7, with D possibly being TRBD1 or TRBD2 (6 bases each). The V end lost 1 base, the J end lost 0 bases, and 7 bases lay between the germline ends. The CDR3 totals 14 residues. Germline lookup yields CDR1 SGHAT and CDR2 FQNNGV. CDR3 protein: CASSLAGASYEQYF. The CDR3 nucleotides are TGTGCCAGCAGCTTAGCGGGGGCCTCCTACGAGCAGTACTTC. Drawing the rest from reference TRBV11-2 and TRBJ2-7, the complete variable domain is EAGVAQSPRYKIIEKRQSVAFWCNPISGHATLYWYQQILGQGPKLLIQFQNNGVVDDSQLPKDRFSAERLKGVDSTLKIQPAKLEDSAVYLCASSLAGASYEQYFGPGTRLTVT.

The chain carries TRBV2 and TRBJ1-2; TRBD1 is a possible D gene (5 bases). Germline CDR1 reads SNHLY; CDR2 reads FYNNEI. Trimming shortened V by 2 bases and J by 8 bases, and 9 bases separated the two germline ends. The CDR3 extends over 12 amino acids. The CDR3 nucleotides read TGTGCCAGCAGTGAATATAGGGACGGCTACACCTTC. This gives the protein CASSEYRDGYTF.

This chain links TRBV29-1 with TRBJ2-3; 7 bases are a match to TRBD1. The CDR3 consists of 12 residues. CDR1 is SQVTM, CDR2 ANQGSEA, per germline. After removal of 4 bases from V and 4 bases from J, the junction contained 2 bases not matched to a gene. CDR3 sequence (DNA): TGCAGCGTTGCAGACAGGGCAGATACGCAGTATTTT. The encoded protein is CSVADRADTQYF.

On this clone: Other DNA variants within this sample encode the same CDR3. The rearrangement joins TRBV5-1 to TRBJ2-7, with 13 bases matching TRBD2. The V gene end was trimmed by 3 bases and the J gene end by 2 bases; junction bases not matched to a gene: 2. Germline V gives CDR1 SGHRS, CDR2 YFSETQ. The CDR3 is 15 residues long. The CDR3 sequence: CASSSGLAGPYEQYF. CDR3 nucleotide sequence: TGCGCCAGCAGCTCGGGACTAGCGGGACCCTACGAGCAGTACTTC.

The chain uses TRBV2 and TRBJ1-1; tentative D call: TRBD1 (5 bases). The V end was cut by 5 bases, the J end by 2 bases, with 18 bases between. CDR3 length: 16 amino acids. The germline CDR1 and CDR2 sequences are SNHLY and FYNNEI. The CDR3 is CASSPRSPQGNTEAFF. CDR3 nucleotides: TGTGCCAGCAGTCCAAGGTCCCCCCAGGGTAACACTGAAGCTTTCTTT.

The V call is TRBV5-1, the J call TRBJ2-4; TRBD1 is a possible D gene (6 bases). V lost 0 bases, J lost 7 bases, and 17 bases lay in between. Germline V gene sequence: CDR1 SGHRS, CDR2 YFSETQ. The CDR3 runs to 16 residues. The CDR3 reads CASSLEGVVGRNIQYF. CDR3 DNA sequence: TGCGCCAGCAGCTTGGAGGGGGTGGTAGGTAGGAACATTCAGTACTTC.

The chain is built from TRBV6-2 or TRBV6-3 and TRBJ2-7; 7 nucleotides line up with TRBD1. This CDR3 contains 20 residues. The V gene end was trimmed by 5 bases and the J gene end by 7 bases; junction bases not matched to a gene: 29. CDR1 and CDR2 (germline): MNHEY, SVGEGT. In DNA, the CDR3 is TGTGCCAGCAGTCTCCCCGCCCCGCCCCCCTCGACAGGGACCCTACGGGAGCAGTACTTC. This encodes CASSLPAPPPSTGTLREQYF.

The chain recombines TRBV12-3 or TRBV12-4 with TRBJ1-2, with D tentatively TRBD1 (6 bases). The CDR3 contains 13 residues. Trimming took off 3 bases at V and 4 bases at J, with 9 bases between the two ends. The CDR3 bases are TGTGCCAGCAGTTTTGCAGGGGCCTATGGCTACACCTTC. Its translation is CASSFAGAYGYTF.

The genes are TRBV2 and TRBJ1-1, with D maybe TRBD1 (6 bases). Trimming left V 6 bases short and J 6 bases short, with 14 bases between. The CDR3 totals 13 residues. CDR1 and CDR2 from the germline V gene are SNHLY and FYNNEI. This CDR3 reads CASSVQGSAEAFF. In DNA form, the CDR3 reads TGTGCCAGCAGCGTACAGGGTAGCGCTGAAGCTTTCTTT.

This sequence joins TRBV6-5 and TRBJ1-2; D is unresolved. CDR1 is MNHEY, CDR2 SVGAGI, per germline. The V end lost 4 bases, the J end lost 8 bases, and 17 bases lay between the germline ends. The CDR3 has 14 amino acids. The CDR3 is CASSSPDVIWGYTF. Here the CDR3 DNA reads TGTGCCAGCAGTTCTCCCGACGTGATTTGGGGCTACACCTTC.

The chain combines TRBV7-9 with TRBJ1-4; no firm D call. Germline V gene lookup returns CDR1 SEHNR and CDR2 FQNEAQ (reference sequence). Trimming removed 5 bases from V and 3 bases from J, with 13 bases in between. The CDR3 is made up of 15 amino acids. CDR3 bases: TGTGCCAGCAGCACCGACCATCTCTCTAATGAAAAACTGTTTTTT. The encoded protein is CASSTDHLSNEKLFF.

This clone was seen only once. This rearrangement joins TRBV10-3 to TRBJ1-1; weak D call: TRBD1 (6 bases). Germline V gene data show CDR1 as ENHRY and CDR2 as SYGVKD. Trimming took 1 base from V and 6 from J, leaving 15 bases between them. The CDR3 contains 15 residues. CDR3 nucleotide sequence: TGTGCCATCAGTGAGTTGACACCCGGGACATCTGAAGCTTTCTTT. This gives the protein CAISELTPGTSEAFF.

V is TRBV11-3 and J is TRBJ2-2, with TRBD1 matching over 8 bases. The CDR3 totals 14 residues. J lost 4 bases, V lost 6 bases, and 4 bases had no gene match. The V gene's germline CDR1 is SGHNT and CDR2 YENEEA. CDR3 in amino acids: CASRLTGVTGELFF. CDR3 nucleotides: TGTGCCAGCAGGCTGACAGGGGTCACCGGGGAGCTGTTTTTT.

The chain couples TRBV7-6 to TRBJ2-2, with 13 bases aligning to TRBD2. Trimming cost V 7 bases and J 1 base; bases outside gene matches: 12. Germline CDR1 SGHVS, CDR2 FNYEAQ. CDR3 length equals 19 residues. Here the CDR3 reads CASTPAGTSGAWNTGELFF. CDR3 nucleotide sequence: TGTGCCAGCACCCCTGCCGGGACTAGCGGGGCCTGGAACACCGGGGAGCTGTTTTTT.

The J gene is TRBJ1-5, the V gene TRBV13; D remains unclear. V was shortened by 0 bases and J by 6 bases, with 6 bases between the two germline ends. In germline, CDR1 is PRHDT, CDR2 FYEKMQ (reference sequence). The CDR3 length is 13 residues. This CDR3 is CASSLGRFQPQHF. In nucleotides, the CDR3 is TGTGCCAGCAGCTTAGGTCGGTTTCAGCCCCAGCATTTT.

This chain connects TRBV6-5 to TRBJ2-5, with 7 bases that match TRBD2. Germline assignment: CDR1 MNHEY and CDR2 SVGAGI. The CDR3 contains 14 residues. Trimming removed 7 bases from V and 4 bases from J; junction bases left unmatched: 9. The CDR3 DNA sequence: TGTGCCAGCAAAGCGGCGGGGGTAGGAGAGACCCAGTACTTC. Translated: CASKAAGVGETQYF.

This rearrangement joins TRBV6-5 to TRBJ1-5; D remains unclear. This CDR3 comprises 12 residues. V lost 6 bases to trimming and J lost 4 bases, with 7 bases between them. Germline V CDR1 and CDR2: MNHEY, SVGAGI. Written as DNA, the CDR3 is TGTGCCAGCAGCTTCAAAAATCAGCCCCAGCATTTT. It yields the protein CASSFKNQPQHF.

This chain links TRBV19 with TRBJ1-2; D call uncertain. CDR1 and CDR2 from the germline V gene are LNHDA and SQIVND (reference sequence). V gave up 3 bases and J gave up 0 bases, with 14 bases separating them. CDR3 length equals 16 residues. CDR3 DNA: TGTGCCAGTAGTATTAAGATCACAGACACTAACTATGGCTACACCTTC. It translates to CASSIKITDTNYGYTF.

This rearrangement joins TRBV20-1 to TRBJ2-3; D is unclear. The CDR3 totals 9 residues. The germline CDR1 and CDR2 sequences are DFQATT and SNEGSKA (reference sequence). CDR3 sequence (DNA): TGCAGGGGTGCAGATACGCAGTATTTT. It codes for CRGADTQYF.